This T cell receptor (beta chain) was documented in a study of T cell responses to AZD1222 COVID-19 vaccine. Study summary: Researchers grouped second doses given at about 4 or about 12 weeks into one pool. Study-level results: Spike regions recognized by vaccine-associated CD4 TCRs spanned the protein, led by 160-218 and 743-854. Donor demographics were predominantly white British with a female majority; clonal diversity may be underestimated. Sampled repertoires all dated from after the peak T cell response.

Turning to this clone: Its antigen is unidentified.

The protocol was immunoSEQ multiplex PCR, while the TCRdb copy is restricted to in-frame clones and leaves out a portion. The data hold about 120,000 clones, with approximately 84% observed a single time. CDR3 length equals 15 residues. In germline, CDR1 is SGHVS, CDR2 FQNEAQ. The junction had 9 bases not matched to a gene; V was cut back by 6 bases and J by 4 bases. Sequencing used peripheral blood, obtained on day 0 of AZD1222 vaccination. The TCR sequence derives from an adult in good health. J is TRBJ2-3 and V is TRBV7-8; 8 nucleotides align to TRBD1. The CDR3 DNA is TGTGCCAGCAGACTTCAGGGGGCGCGGGCAGATACGCAGTATTTT. It is translated as CASRLQGARADTQYF.